A single sample is the source of the 29 T cell receptor beta chains below, sequenced in a study of blood T cell repertoires in COVID-19. Repertoires were generated with immunoSEQ multiplex PCR, while TCRdb's copy carries only in-frame clones and drops some. Found here are 75,000 or so clones, over 75% of them singletons; the top ten hold 7% to 8%. Sequencing was carried out using peripheral blood. These receptor sequences come from a man in his sixties or seventies with acute or convalescent COVID-19.

This chain connects TRBV5-1 to TRBJ2-3; D not certain. Germline assignment: CDR1 SGHRS and CDR2 YFSETQ. V was pared by 0 bases and J by 2 bases, with 16 bases between. The CDR3 is 17 residues long. Written as DNA, the CDR3 is TGCGCCAGCAGCTTGGCATCTGGCTCTCATTCCACAGATACGCAGTATTTT. Translation: CASSLASGSHSTDTQYF. The variable domain in full, with the rest retrieved from reference TRBV5-1 and TRBJ2-3, is KAGVTQTPRYLIKTRGQQVTLSCSPISGHRSVSWYQQTPGQGLQFLFEYFSETQRNKGNFPGRFSGRQFSNSRSEMNVSTLELGDSALYLCASSLASGSHSTDTQYFGPGTRLTVL.

The V call is TRBV7-9, the J call TRBJ1-4; TRBD1 is a possible D gene (6 bases). Germline V lookup: CDR1 SEHNR, CDR2 FQNEAQ (reference sequence). CDR3 size: 15 residues. Trimming shortened V by 1 base and J by 0 bases, and 6 bases separated the two germline ends. CDR3 nucleotides: TGTGCCAGCAGCTTAGAGGGGGCAACTAATGAAAAACTGTTTTTT. Its translation: CASSLEGATNEKLFF.

The chain employs TRBV15 and TRBJ2-3; D might be TRBD2 (5 bases). Trimming pared 0 bases from V and 3 bases from J, leaving 7 bases between. Germline assignment: CDR1 LNHNV and CDR2 YYDKDF (reference sequence). The CDR3 totals 14 residues. The CDR3: CATSRDGGTDTQYF. The CDR3 nucleotides are TGTGCCACCAGCAGAGATGGAGGAACAGATACGCAGTATTTT. The full variable domain, its missing parts supplied by reference TRBV15 and TRBJ2-3, is DAMVIQNPRYQVTQFGKPVTLSCSQTLNHNVMYWYQQKSSQAPKLLFHYYDKDFNNEADTPDNFQSRRPNTSFCFLDIRSPGLGDTAMYLCATSRDGGTDTQYFGPGTRLTVL.

This sequence joins TRBV5-6 and TRBJ2-1; D may be TRBD1 (6 bases). The CDR3 is made up of 15 amino acids. Trimming cost V 0 bases and J 6 bases, with 13 bases left between them. The germline CDR1 and CDR2 sequences are SGHDT and YYEEEE. CDR3 coding DNA: TGTGCCAGCAGCTTGGGCCCCCACAGGGCCAATGAGCAGTTCTTC. Its protein is CASSLGPHRANEQFF. Filled out from reference TRBV5-6 and TRBJ2-1, the complete variable domain reads DAGVTQSPTHLIKTRGQQVTLRCSPKSGHDTVSWYQQALGQGPQFIFQYYEEEERQRGNFPDRFSGHQFPNYSSELNVNALLLGDSALYLCASSLGPHRANEQFFGPGTRLTVL.

This clone has a single count. V and J are TRBV19 and TRBJ2-7, with TRBD1 matching over 7 bases. Germline values: CDR1 LNHDA, CDR2 SQIVND (reference sequence). V lost 6 bases to trimming and J lost 6 bases; unmatched junction nucleotides: 5. The CDR3 extends over 12 amino acids. Here the CDR3 reads CASRGTGVEQYF. The CDR3 coding sequence is TGTGCCAGTAGAGGAACAGGGGTCGAGCAGTACTTC. Complete variable domain (other parts from reference TRBV19 and TRBJ2-7): DGGITQSPKYLFRKEGQNVTLSCEQNLNHDAMYWYRQDPGQGLRLIYYSQIVNDFQKGDIAEGYSVSREKKESFPLTVTSAQKNPTAFYLCASRGTGVEQYFGPGTRLTVT.

This clone appeared once. The chain's CDR3 is CASSPAGGQLSEQFF. CDR3 DNA: TGTGCCAGCTCACCTGCGGGGGGGCAGTTATCTGAGCAGTTCTTC. The chain carries TRBV18 and TRBJ2-1, with TRBD2 identical over 9 bases. The CDR3 covers 15 residues. The V and J ends lost 3 bases and 9 bases, in that order; junction bases with no gene match: 9. The germline gives CDR1 KGHSH, CDR2 LQKENI.

This sequence joins TRBV29-1 and TRBJ1-4; D remains ambiguous. V dropped 4 bases and J dropped 8 bases, with 5 bases sitting between them. The V gene's germline CDR1 is SQVTM and CDR2 ANQGSEA. The CDR3 has 10 amino acids. The CDR3 spells CSVGEEKLFF. As DNA, the CDR3 is TGCAGCGTTGGTGAGGAAAAACTGTTTTTT.

This clone was observed a single time. The chain couples TRBV10-1 to TRBJ1-1; TRBD1 agrees at 7 bases. This CDR3 is built from 14 residues. V was pared by 4 bases and J by 11 bases, with 13 bases of the junction left unmatched. Germline CDR1 and CDR2: WNHNN and SYGVQD (reference sequence). CDR3 region: CASSGVPTGLNAFF. For the CDR3, the DNA is TGCGCCAGCAGTGGGGTCCCGACAGGGCTAAACGCTTTCTTT.

The rearrangement links TRBV5-1 to TRBJ2-5, with TRBD2 matching over 7 bases. CDR3 length equals 15 residues. Germline-derived CDR1 and CDR2 are SGHRS and YFSETQ. V trimming: 0 bases; J trimming: 2 bases; junction bases outside the gene matches: 4. CDR3 region: CASSLGPSGQETQYF. CDR3 DNA: TGCGCCAGCAGCTTGGGGCCTAGCGGTCAAGAGACCCAGTACTTC. The full variable domain, rest sourced from reference TRBV5-1 and TRBJ2-5, is KAGVTQTPRYLIKTRGQQVTLSCSPISGHRSVSWYQQTPGQGLQFLFEYFSETQRNKGNFPGRFSGRQFSNSRSEMNVSTLELGDSALYLCASSLGPSGQETQYFGPGTRLLVL.

The sample holds one count of this clone. This sequence joins TRBV19 and TRBJ2-1; 9 bases agree with TRBD1. There are 15 residues in the CDR3. The germline gives CDR1 LNHDA, CDR2 SQIVND (reference sequence). V lost 6 bases to trimming and J lost 8 bases; unmatched junction nucleotides: 11. Here the CDR3 reads CASSPGQGLPDEQFF. The CDR3 coding sequence is TGTGCCAGTAGCCCAGGACAGGGGCTCCCCGATGAGCAGTTCTTC.

The chain employs TRBV28 and TRBJ1-6; D may be TRBD1 (6 bases). The ends were cut back, 2 bases at V and 7 bases at J, with 9 bases in the middle. Germline CDR1 MDHEN, CDR2 SYDVKM. This CDR3 comprises 14 residues. CDR3 region: CASSLTGFNSPLHF. DNA of the CDR3: TGTGCCAGCAGTTTAACAGGGTTCAATTCACCCCTCCACTTT.

The V call is TRBV29-1, the J call TRBJ2-1; TRBD1 might be the D (5 bases). This CDR3 has 12 residues. Trimming left V 4 bases short and J 10 bases short, with 14 bases between. Germline-derived CDR1 and CDR2 are SQVTM and ANQGSEA. For the CDR3, the DNA is TGCAGCGTTGGGACGCAGGCAGGGGAGCAGTTCTTC. This translates into CSVGTQAGEQFF.

The genes are TRBV18 and TRBJ1-3; perhaps TRBD1 as D (5 bases). The V end was cut by 3 bases, the J end by 3 bases, with 9 bases between. Per germline, CDR1 KGHSH and CDR2 LQKENI. The CDR3 sequence is 14 residues long. The chain's CDR3 is CASSPAGYGNTIYF. CDR3 nucleotides: TGTGCCAGCTCACCTGCAGGGTATGGAAACACCATATATTTT.

V usage is TRBV5-4 and J usage is TRBJ2-3, with TRBD2 matching over 11 bases. V was pared by 3 bases and J by 2 bases, with 2 bases of the junction left unmatched. The CDR3 consists of 15 residues. Germline V gene lookup returns CDR1 SGHNT and CDR2 YYREEE (reference sequence). DNA for the CDR3: TGTGCCAGCAGCTCGACTAGCGGGAACACAGATACGCAGTATTTT. It codes for CASSSTSGNTDTQYF. Combining the CDR3 with reference TRBV5-4 and TRBJ2-3 gives the whole variable domain ETGVTQSPTHLIKTRGQQVTLRCSSQSGHNTVSWYQQALGQGPQFIFQYYREEENGRGNFPPRFSGLQFPNYSSELNVNALELDDSALYLCASSSTSGNTDTQYFGPGTRLTVL.

The chain joins TRBV14 to TRBJ2-5; 10 bases are shared with TRBD2. Germline V lookup: CDR1 SGHDN, CDR2 FVKESK. This CDR3 region has 16 residues. The junction had 5 bases not matched to a gene; V was cut back by 3 bases and J by 1 base. The chain's CDR3 is CASSQLAGGTQETQYF. Here the CDR3 DNA reads TGTGCCAGCAGCCAGTTAGCGGGGGGTACCCAAGAGACCCAGTACTTC.

This chain uses TRBV19 with TRBJ1-4, with 8 bases matching TRBD1. Germline V gives CDR1 LNHDA, CDR2 SQIVND (reference sequence). CDR3 size: 13 residues. Trimming took 8 bases from V and 8 from J; bases not matched to a gene: 7. Here the CDR3 DNA reads TGTGCCAGTCGAGGTCAGGGGGCGGAAAAACTGTTTTTT. It translates to CASRGQGAEKLFF.

This clone showed up just a few times. This chain joins TRBV5-4 and TRBJ2-7; perhaps TRBD1 as D (6 bases). Between the trimmed V and J ends, which lost 4 bases and 3 bases, there was a span of 11 bases. The CDR3 covers 13 residues. Germline V gives CDR1 SGHNT, CDR2 YYREEE (reference sequence). The CDR3 DNA reads TGTGCCAGCAGCCAGGGACACAACTACGAGCAGTACTTC. This sequence encodes CASSQGHNYEQYF. Full variable domain (missing parts from reference TRBV5-4 and TRBJ2-7): ETGVTQSPTHLIKTRGQQVTLRCSSQSGHNTVSWYQQALGQGPQFIFQYYREEENGRGNFPPRFSGLQFPNYSSELNVNALELDDSALYLCASSQGHNYEQYFGPGTRLTVT.

The rearrangement joins TRBV3-1 (or the pseudogene TRBV3-2) to TRBJ2-3, with a weak D call TRBD2 (6 bases). From germline, CDR1 is LGHDT and CDR2 YNNKEL (reference sequence). The CDR3 contains 18 residues. The ends were cut back, 3 bases at V and 1 base at J, with 20 bases in the middle. DNA for the CDR3: TGTGCCAGCAGCCAGGCGGGACTCGGGACGAGGGGCACAGATACGCAGTATTTT. Translating gives CASSQAGLGTRGTDTQYF.

This clone was seen just once. J is TRBJ1-5 and V is TRBV24-1; 7 nucleotides align to TRBD1. CDR1 and CDR2 from the germline V gene are KGHDR and SFDVKD. J lost 4 bases, V lost 1 base, and 6 bases had no gene match. This CDR3 has 16 residues. The CDR3 region has the DNA TGTGCCACCAGTGATTTAGGGCAGGGGGGTAATCAGCCCCAGCATTTT. Amino acids: CATSDLGQGGNQPQHF.

The chain is built from TRBV5-4 and TRBJ1-2; D call uncertain. Trimming took off 0 bases at V and 4 bases at J, with 22 bases between the two ends. The CDR3 runs 18 residues. From germline, CDR1 is SGHNT and CDR2 YYREEE (reference sequence). CDR3 sequence (DNA): TGTGCCAGCAGCTTGGCGGCAGGCCCGTTCAGCGGCGTCTATGGCTACACCTTC. This sequence encodes CASSLAAGPFSGVYGYTF.

The gene calls are TRBV5-5 and TRBJ2-5, with 9 bases identical to TRBD1. CDR3 size: 14 residues. Per the germline V gene, CDR1 is SGHKS and CDR2 is YYEKEE (reference sequence). After removal of 4 bases from V and 4 bases from J, the junction contained 5 bases not matched to a gene. CDR3 amino acids: CASSGGQGGETQYF. The CDR3 DNA follows: TGTGCCAGCAGCGGGGGACAGGGCGGAGAGACCCAGTACTTC.

This chain connects TRBV7-9 to TRBJ2-7; unclear D gene. The CDR3 covers 16 residues. V was cut by 1 base and J by 4 bases, with 17 bases left in between. Per the germline V gene, CDR1 is SEHNR and CDR2 is FQNEAQ (reference sequence). CDR3 bases: TGTGCCAGCAGCTTAGGTCCATCAACTTTAAGTTACGAGCAGTACTTC. Amino acids: CASSLGPSTLSYEQYF.

The genes are TRBV27 and TRBJ2-1, with TRBD2 matching 7 bases. J lost 9 bases, V lost 2 bases, and 10 bases had no gene match. The CDR3 runs to 15 residues. CDR1 MNHEY and CDR2 SMNVEV come from the germline V gene (reference sequence). CDR3 sequence reads: CASSLRPAGVGEQFF. The CDR3 DNA is TGTGCCAGCAGTTTAAGACCCGCGGGGGTCGGTGAGCAGTTCTTC.

This clone rates as medium-sized. The chain carries TRBV12-5 and TRBJ2-1, with TRBD1 matching 8 bases. The germline V gene encodes CDR1 LGHNT and CDR2 FRNRAP. The V segment lost 5 bases and the J segment 0 bases; nucleotides outside the gene matches: 12. This CDR3 is built from 18 residues. The CDR3 sequence: CASGTWTGSGYSYNEQFF. The DNA of the CDR3 is TGTGCTAGTGGTACCTGGACAGGGAGTGGTTACTCCTACAATGAGCAGTTCTTC.

V gene TRBV3-1 (or the pseudogene TRBV3-2) combines with J gene TRBJ2-2, with 9 bases identical to TRBD2. V gave up 0 bases and J gave up 1 base; unmatched junction bases: 18. Per germline, CDR1 LGHDT and CDR2 YNNKEL (reference sequence). CDR3 length: 22 residues. The CDR3 spells CASSQDHRREGLPTVNTGELFF. The CDR3 DNA reads as TGTGCCAGCAGCCAAGATCATAGGCGGGAGGGCCTGCCCACCGTGAACACCGGGGAGCTGTTTTTT.

This chain links TRBV30 with TRBJ2-2; D gene uncertain. This CDR3 is 13 amino acids long. The germline V gene has CDR1 GTSNPN and CDR2 SVGIG (reference sequence). The V end was cut by 1 base, the J end by 7 bases, with 10 bases between. CDR3 residues: CAWSASWSGELFF. CDR3 coding DNA: TGTGCCTGGAGTGCCTCTTGGAGCGGGGAGCTGTTTTTT.

The V and J genes are TRBV28 and TRBJ1-5, with D possibly matching TRBD1 (5 bases). The CDR3 totals 13 residues. Per germline, CDR1 MDHEN and CDR2 SYDVKM. Deletions cut 4 bases from V and 6 bases from J, with 10 bases between. CDR3 DNA: TGTGCCAGCAGTTCATCAGGGATTCAGCCCCAGCATTTT. Amino acid sequence: CASSSSGIQPQHF. Combining the CDR3 with reference TRBV28 and TRBJ1-5 gives the whole variable domain DVKVTQSSRYLVKRTGEKVFLECVQDMDHENMFWYRQDPGLGLRLIYFSYDVKMKEKGDIPEGYSVSREKKERFSLILESASTNQTSMYLCASSSSGIQPQHFGDGTRLSIL.

The chain couples TRBV14 to TRBJ1-5, with D hard to call. The CDR3 contains 12 residues. Germline CDR1 is SGHDN and CDR2 is FVKESK. The V end was cut by 2 bases, the J end by 8 bases, with 7 bases between. The CDR3 DNA is TGTGCCAGCAGCCAATACGGGGAGCCCCAGCATTTT. Its protein product is CASSQYGEPQHF.

A single count supports this clone. The chain has TRBV3-1 (or the pseudogene TRBV3-2) and TRBJ2-7, with 9 nucleotides matching TRBD1. V lost 4 bases, J lost 4 bases, and 5 bases stayed unmatched. This CDR3 region has 14 residues. Per germline, CDR1 LGHDT and CDR2 YNNKEL (reference sequence). In DNA, the CDR3 is TGTGCCAGCAGCCGGACGGGACAGGGTTACGAGCAGTACTTC. Protein product: CASSRTGQGYEQYF.